This TCR beta chain was sequenced in a study of blood T cells in healthy people across ages. Across the study: When template switching was applied, about one barcoded beta molecule was captured per two T cells.

Germline V gene sequence: CDR1 DFQATT, CDR2 SNEGSKA (reference sequence). The CDR3 covers 14 residues. With 4 bases removed from V and 8 bases from J, the gap between germline ends came to 18 bases. In this sample, this clonotype turned up many times. Next came a second PCR, run for about 7 to 12 cycles, which used a sample-barcoded 5' primer along with a J-beta primer mix. TCRdb independently ran MiXCR on the 5' RACE reads; one entry per CDR3 protein. Altogether just under 900,000 distinct CDR3 sequences are present, about 30% being singletons, with the ten largest covering 17%. The source of this sequence is a woman older than 75 in good health. The chain couples TRBV20-1 to TRBJ2-1, with no clear D. What was sequenced was blood. The CDR3 sequence: CSATVPLPPYEQFF. The CDR3 nucleotides read TGCAGTGCTACAGTCCCTCTCCCCCCCTATGAGCAGTTCTTC.